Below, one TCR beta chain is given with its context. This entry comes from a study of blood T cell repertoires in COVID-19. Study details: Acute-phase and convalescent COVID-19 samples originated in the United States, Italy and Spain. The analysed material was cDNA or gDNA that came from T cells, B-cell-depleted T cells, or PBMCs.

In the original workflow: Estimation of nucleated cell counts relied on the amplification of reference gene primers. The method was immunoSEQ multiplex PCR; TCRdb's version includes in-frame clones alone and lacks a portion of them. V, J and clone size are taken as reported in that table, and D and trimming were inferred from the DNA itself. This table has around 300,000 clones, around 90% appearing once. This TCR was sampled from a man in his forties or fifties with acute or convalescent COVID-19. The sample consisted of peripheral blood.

CDR3 region: CASSLGGSMNTEAFF. CDR3 sequence (DNA): TGTGCCAGCAGCTTAGGTGGCAGTATGAACACTGAAGCTTTCTTT. The chain joins TRBV7-3 to TRBJ1-1; D uncertain. The CDR3 loop spans 15 amino acids. The V end lost 2 bases, the J end lost 0 bases, and 10 bases lay between the germline ends. Per the germline V gene, CDR1 is SGHTA and CDR2 is FQGTGA.